The clone carrying this T cell receptor beta chain was counted only a few times. The repertoire was sequenced with immunoSEQ multiplex PCR; TCRdb's copy has only in-frame clones and lacks some. The sample carries 200,000 to 250,000 clones, about 76% recorded once. The CDR3 is 16 residues long. Germline values: CDR1 SEHNR, CDR2 FQNEAQ (reference sequence). V gave up 5 bases and J gave up 8 bases, with 21 bases separating them. The data were taken from a study of blood T cell repertoires in COVID-19. Study details: Samples came from the United States, Italy and Spain, spanning acute and convalescent COVID-19. From T cells, B-cell-depleted T cells, or PBMCs came the material, which was cDNA or gDNA.

Enrolled through a virtual design, the participants were between roughly 18 and 100 years of age and came from 24 US areas. The receptor was derived from a woman aged 50 to 60 with acute COVID-19. The sequencing input was PBMCs or T cells enriched from blood (not recorded which). The chain combines TRBV7-9 with TRBJ1-4; TRBD1 is a possible D gene (5 bases). CDR3 region: CASSTGTAAREEKLFF. In DNA, the CDR3 is TGTGCCAGCAGCACCGGGACGGCCGCGCGGGAGGAAAAACTGTTTTTT.